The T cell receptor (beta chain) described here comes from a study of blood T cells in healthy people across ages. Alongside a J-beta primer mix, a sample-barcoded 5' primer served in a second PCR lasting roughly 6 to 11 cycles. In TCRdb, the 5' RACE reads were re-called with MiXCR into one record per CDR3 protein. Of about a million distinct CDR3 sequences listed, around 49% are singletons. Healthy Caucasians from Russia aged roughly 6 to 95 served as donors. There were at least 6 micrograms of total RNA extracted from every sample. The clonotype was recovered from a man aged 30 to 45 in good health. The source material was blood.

The DNA of the CDR3 is TGTGCCAGCAGCCACAATCCGGGACAGTCCTACGAGCAGTACTTC. Encoded protein: CASSHNPGQSYEQYF. The chain carries TRBV7-2 and TRBJ2-7, with 7 bases that match TRBD1. The germline CDR1 and CDR2 sequences are SGHTA and FQGNSA. The J segment lost 1 base and the V segment lost 5 bases, leaving 8 bases of the junction unmatched. The CDR3 has 15 amino acids.